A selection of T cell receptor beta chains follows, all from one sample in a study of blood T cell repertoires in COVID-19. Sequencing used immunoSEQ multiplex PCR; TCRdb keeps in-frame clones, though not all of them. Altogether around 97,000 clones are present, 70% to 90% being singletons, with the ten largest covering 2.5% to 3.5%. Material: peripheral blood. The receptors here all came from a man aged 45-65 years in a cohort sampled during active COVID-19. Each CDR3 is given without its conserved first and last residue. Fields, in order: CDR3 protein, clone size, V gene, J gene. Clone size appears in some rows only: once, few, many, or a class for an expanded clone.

ASSVELGGVDETQY,-,TRBV2,TRBJ2-5
AREGDRGSDTGELF,-,TRBV7-6,TRBJ2-2
ASIVRQGYKNIQY,-,TRBV6-5,TRBJ2-4
ASRHTNTEAF,-,TRBV5-8,TRBJ1-1
ASSQRGARPEAF,-,TRBV6-5,TRBJ1-1
ASSLAGTANYGYT,-,TRBV5-4,TRBJ1-2
ASSSQGYGYT,-,TRBV7-9,TRBJ1-2
ASRGARPNEKLF,-,TRBV19,TRBJ1-4
ASSQPGLSYGYT,-,TRBV6-2/TRBV6-3,TRBJ1-2
ASSLDRSSPYEQY,-,TRBV6-5,TRBJ2-7
ASSRSGTGAAGYT,-,TRBV6-2/TRBV6-3,TRBJ1-2
ASSLSTTGHGYT,once,TRBV27,TRBJ1-2
ASSLTQGLGGDTQY,-,TRBV7-2,TRBJ2-3
ASSLGGLVSPLH,-,TRBV7-8,TRBJ1-6
ASSMSGTANYEQY,-,TRBV19,TRBJ2-7
ASSWDRDYGYT,-,TRBV28,TRBJ1-2
ASSVEGQRTDTQY,-,TRBV9,TRBJ2-3
ASSHTSPEDGYT,-,TRBV5-1,TRBJ1-2
ASQRPGGLETQY,-,TRBV6-5,TRBJ2-5
ASRRLAGANTGELF,-,TRBV2,TRBJ2-2
ASSTTGNTEAF,-,TRBV11-3,TRBJ1-1
ASSPSRRGYNEQF,-,TRBV18,TRBJ2-1
ASSQAGRGHSSDYEQY,-,TRBV3-1/TRBV3-2,TRBJ2-7
ASSPNPGQNRGEKLF,-,TRBV9,TRBJ1-4
ASSQTTGAYTGELF,-,TRBV4-2,TRBJ2-2
ASSFRRGAHNEQF,-,TRBV7-9,TRBJ2-1
ASSIGHSSGNTIY,-,TRBV19,TRBJ1-3
ASSNLREAF,once,TRBV6-6,TRBJ1-1
ASSTPLAGVYNEQF,-,TRBV2,TRBJ2-1